This TCR beta chain is drawn from a study of beta chain features in type 1 diabetes. Study results and limitations: For Type 1 diabetes patients, all four CD4+ subsets carried TCRB CDR3s that were moderately but significantly shorter.

Comments on this clone: Its target is unknown.

The CDR3 runs to 14 residues. In germline, CDR1 is SEHNR, CDR2 FQNEAQ (reference sequence). The V and J ends lost 3 bases and 7 bases respectively, with 10 bases between them. Sequenced material consisted of expressed TCRB transcripts (all of the isolated RNA was reverse transcribed). Method: immunoSEQ multiplex PCR; TCRdb's copy keeps in-frame clones and lacks some. The repertoire includes 200,000 to 300,000 clones, around 9.9% of them detected once, and more than 0.015% sits in the top ten. V and J are TRBV7-9 and TRBJ1-6; a weak D match, TRBD1 (5 bases). The sample comprised naive CD4+ T cells from blood. This clonotype was sampled from a man aged 25 to 40 with type 1 diabetes. The CDR3 region is CASSFQGRNSPLHF. CDR3 coding DNA: TGTGCCAGCAGCTTCCAGGGAAGGAATTCACCCCTCCACTTT.